The source of this T cell receptor beta chain is a study of naive and memory T cell subsets. The germline CDR1 and CDR2 sequences are KGHSH and LQKENI. This CDR3 contains 14 residues. The V end was cut by 2 bases, the J end by 4 bases, with 10 bases between. CMV status came from CD4+ IFNgamma after overnight CMV lysate stimulation. Four subsets defined by CD45RA and CD27 were sorted after CD3, CD4, CD8 and live/dead staining. An equimolar mix of two oligonucleotides served as the beta constant-region primer for TRBC1 and TRBC2. The ligated cDNA underwent four PCR rounds using SP2 and nested alpha and beta constant-region primers. TCRdb reprocessed the UMI-ligation and nested PCR reads with MiXCR, giving one entry per CDR3 protein. The data contain about 90,000 distinct CDR3 sequences, around 10% of them seen just once; the ten biggest clones take up 0.13%. Findings and caveats of the study: Especially in CD8 cells, naive repertoires contained a few larger clonotypes, possibly CD45RA-re-expressing memory cells.

This clonotype was observed many times. Its antigen is undetermined. This sequence joins TRBV18 and TRBJ2-3; D unresolved. The specimen sequenced was naive CD4+ T cells from blood. This TCR derives from a human donor in good health. Written as DNA, the CDR3 is TGTGCCAGCTCACCAGCGGTAGTCCCAGATACGCAGTATTTT. This gives the protein CASSPAVVPDTQYF.